This T cell receptor (beta chain) came from a study of OX40 agonist ivuxolimab in advanced cancers. Study context: Intravenous ivuxolimab was administered to patients every 2 weeks at 0.01 to 10 mg/kg.

After removal of 2 bases from V and 12 bases from J, the junction contained 11 bases not matched to a gene. CDR3 length: 15 residues. Germline CDR1 is MGHRA and CDR2 is YSYEKL. TCRdb keeps only in-frame clones here, not all; method: immunoSEQ multiplex PCR. The sample has about 36,000 clones, roughly 84% seen once; the top ten hold around 10%. It was autoimmune disease history or systemic immunosuppression that excluded patients. The chain uses TRBV4-1 and TRBJ2-2; 8 bases are shared with TRBD1. The clonotype originates from an adult with an advanced solid tumor such as melanoma, head and neck, liver or kidney cancer. This sample comprised CD4+ or CD8+ T cells sorted from blood, obtained in a trial of the OX40 agonist ivuxolimab. The CDR3 sequence is CASSQPRQGLRQLFF. The CDR3 DNA reads as TGCGCCAGCAGCCAACCCCGACAGGGGCTGAGGCAGCTGTTTTTT.